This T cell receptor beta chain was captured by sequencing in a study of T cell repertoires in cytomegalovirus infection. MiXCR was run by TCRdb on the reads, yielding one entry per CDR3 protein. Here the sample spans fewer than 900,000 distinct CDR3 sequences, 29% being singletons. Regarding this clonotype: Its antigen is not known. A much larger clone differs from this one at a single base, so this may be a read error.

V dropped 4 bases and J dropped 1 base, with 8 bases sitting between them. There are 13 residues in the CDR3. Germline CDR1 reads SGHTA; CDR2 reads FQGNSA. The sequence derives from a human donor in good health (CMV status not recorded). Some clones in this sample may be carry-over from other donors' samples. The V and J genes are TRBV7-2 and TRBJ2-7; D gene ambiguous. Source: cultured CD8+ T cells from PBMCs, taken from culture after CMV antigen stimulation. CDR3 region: CASSSLNSYEQYV. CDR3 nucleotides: TGTGCCAGCAGCTCTCTGAATTCCTACGAGCAGTACGTC.